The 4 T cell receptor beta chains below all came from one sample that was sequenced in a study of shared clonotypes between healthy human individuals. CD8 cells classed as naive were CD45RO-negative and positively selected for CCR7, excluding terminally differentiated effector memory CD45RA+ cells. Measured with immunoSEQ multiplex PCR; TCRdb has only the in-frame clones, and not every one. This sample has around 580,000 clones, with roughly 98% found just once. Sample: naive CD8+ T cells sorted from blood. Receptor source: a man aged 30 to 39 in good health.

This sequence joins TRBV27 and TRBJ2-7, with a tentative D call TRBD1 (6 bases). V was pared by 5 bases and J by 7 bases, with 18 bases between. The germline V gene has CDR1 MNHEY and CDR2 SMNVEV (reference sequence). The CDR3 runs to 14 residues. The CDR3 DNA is TGTGCCAGCAGTCACGGACAGTCCTTGGGGGAGCAGTACTTC. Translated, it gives CASSHGQSLGEQYF.

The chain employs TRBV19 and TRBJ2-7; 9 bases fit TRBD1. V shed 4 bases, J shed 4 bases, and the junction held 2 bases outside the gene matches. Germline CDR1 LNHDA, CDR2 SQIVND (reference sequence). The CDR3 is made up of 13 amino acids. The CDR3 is CASSTGTGYEQYF. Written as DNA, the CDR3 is TGTGCCAGTAGTACGGGGACAGGGTACGAGCAGTACTTC.

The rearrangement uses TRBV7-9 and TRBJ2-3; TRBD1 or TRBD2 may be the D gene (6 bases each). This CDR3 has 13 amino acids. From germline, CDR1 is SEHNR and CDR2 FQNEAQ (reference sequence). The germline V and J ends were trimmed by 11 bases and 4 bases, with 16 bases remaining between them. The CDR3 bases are TGTGCCTCGAAGGGGGGCTCTTCAGATACGCAGTATTTT. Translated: CASKGGSSDTQYF.

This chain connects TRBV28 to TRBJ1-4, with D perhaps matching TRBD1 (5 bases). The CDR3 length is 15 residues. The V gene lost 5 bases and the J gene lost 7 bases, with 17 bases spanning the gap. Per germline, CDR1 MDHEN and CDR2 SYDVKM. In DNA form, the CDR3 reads TGTGCCAGCAGTCCTCCGGGACGAGTAAGTGAAAAACTGTTTTTT. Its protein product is CASSPPGRVSEKLFF.